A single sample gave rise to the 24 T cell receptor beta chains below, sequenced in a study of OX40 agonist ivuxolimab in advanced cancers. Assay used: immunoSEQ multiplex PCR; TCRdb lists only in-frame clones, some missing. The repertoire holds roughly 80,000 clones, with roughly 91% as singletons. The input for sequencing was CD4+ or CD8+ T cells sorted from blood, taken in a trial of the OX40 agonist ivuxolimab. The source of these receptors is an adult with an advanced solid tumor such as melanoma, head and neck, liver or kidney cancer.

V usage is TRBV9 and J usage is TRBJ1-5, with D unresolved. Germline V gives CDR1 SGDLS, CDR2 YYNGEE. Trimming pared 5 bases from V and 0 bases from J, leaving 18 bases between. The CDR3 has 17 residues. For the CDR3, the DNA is TGTGCCAGCAGTCCCGGTCAGGCTGATTATAGCAATCAGCCCCAGCATTTT. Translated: CASSPGQADYSNQPQHF.

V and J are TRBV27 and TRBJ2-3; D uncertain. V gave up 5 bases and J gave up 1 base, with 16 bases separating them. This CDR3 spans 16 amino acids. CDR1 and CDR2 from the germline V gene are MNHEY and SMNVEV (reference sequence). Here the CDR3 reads CASSLLSPTGTDTQYF. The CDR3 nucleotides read TGTGCCAGCAGTCTCCTATCCCCTACTGGCACAGATACGCAGTATTTT.

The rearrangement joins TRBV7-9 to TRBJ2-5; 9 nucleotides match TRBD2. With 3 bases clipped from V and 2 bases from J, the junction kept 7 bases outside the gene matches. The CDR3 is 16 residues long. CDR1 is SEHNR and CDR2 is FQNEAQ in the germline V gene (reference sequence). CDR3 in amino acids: CASSLGQAGGQETQYF. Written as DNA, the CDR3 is TGTGCCAGCAGCTTGGGTCAAGCGGGAGGTCAAGAGACCCAGTACTTC.

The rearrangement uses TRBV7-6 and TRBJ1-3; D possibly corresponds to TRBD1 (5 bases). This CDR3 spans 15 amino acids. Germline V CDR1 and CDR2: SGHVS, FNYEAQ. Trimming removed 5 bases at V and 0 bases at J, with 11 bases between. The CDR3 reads CASSPGAFSGNTIYF. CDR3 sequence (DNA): TGTGCCAGCAGCCCCGGGGCCTTCTCTGGAAACACCATATATTTT.

CDR3 nucleotide sequence: TGCGCCAGCAGCCAAGATGACAGGGAAAACTATGGCTACACCTTC. The encoded protein is CASSQDDRENYGYTF. The rearrangement uses TRBV4-1 and TRBJ1-2, with 7 bases fitting TRBD1. CDR1 and CDR2 (germline): MGHRA, YSYEKL. Unmatched junction bases numbered 3, after V lost 0 bases and J lost 2 bases. The CDR3 is 15 residues long.

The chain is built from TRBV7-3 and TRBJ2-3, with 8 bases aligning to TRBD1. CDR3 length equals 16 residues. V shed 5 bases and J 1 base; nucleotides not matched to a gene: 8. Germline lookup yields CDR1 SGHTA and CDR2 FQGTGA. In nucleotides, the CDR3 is TGTGCCAGCAGCGCTTATGTGGGACAGGGCACAGATACGCAGTATTTT. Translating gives CASSAYVGQGTDTQYF. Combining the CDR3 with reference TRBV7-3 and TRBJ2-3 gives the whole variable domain GAGVSQTPSNKVTEKGKYVELRCDPISGHTALYWYRQSLGQGPEFLIYFQGTGAADDSGLPNDRFFAVRPEGSVSTLKIQRTERGDSAVYLCASSAYVGQGTDTQYFGPGTRLTVL.

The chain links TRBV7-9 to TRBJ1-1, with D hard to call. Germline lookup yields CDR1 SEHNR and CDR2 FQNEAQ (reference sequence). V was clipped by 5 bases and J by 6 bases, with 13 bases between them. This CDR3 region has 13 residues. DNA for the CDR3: TGTGCCAGCAGCGCGGCGGGGTGGCCTGAAGCTTTCTTT. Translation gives CASSAAGWPEAFF.

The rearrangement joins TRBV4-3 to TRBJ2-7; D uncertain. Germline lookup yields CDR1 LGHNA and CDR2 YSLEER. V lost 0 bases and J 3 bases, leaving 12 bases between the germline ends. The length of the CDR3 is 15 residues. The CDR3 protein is CASSQDTASVYEQYF. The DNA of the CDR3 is TGCGCCAGCAGCCAAGATACCGCGAGCGTCTACGAGCAGTACTTC.

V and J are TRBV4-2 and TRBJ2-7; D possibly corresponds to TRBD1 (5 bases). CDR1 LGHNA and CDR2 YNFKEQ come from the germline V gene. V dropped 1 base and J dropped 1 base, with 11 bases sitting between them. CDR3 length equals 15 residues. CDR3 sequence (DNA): TGTGCCAGCAGCCAAGGAGAAGCAGGGTCCTACGAGCAGTACTTC. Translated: CASSQGEAGSYEQYF.

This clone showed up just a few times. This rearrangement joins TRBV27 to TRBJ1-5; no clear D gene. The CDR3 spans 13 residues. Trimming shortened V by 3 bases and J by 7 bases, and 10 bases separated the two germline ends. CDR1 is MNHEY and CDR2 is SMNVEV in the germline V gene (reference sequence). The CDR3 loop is CASSFSGGQPQHF. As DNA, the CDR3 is TGTGCCAGCAGTTTCTCCGGAGGCCAGCCCCAGCATTTT.

The CDR3 sequence: CASSSSGGYTF. CDR3 coding DNA: TGTGCCAGCAGTTCCAGCGGGGGCTACACCTTC. The chain couples TRBV27 to TRBJ1-2; D gene uncertain. Trimming cost V 4 bases and J 8 bases, with 8 bases left between them. This CDR3 spans 11 amino acids. Germline CDR1 MNHEY, CDR2 SMNVEV (reference sequence).

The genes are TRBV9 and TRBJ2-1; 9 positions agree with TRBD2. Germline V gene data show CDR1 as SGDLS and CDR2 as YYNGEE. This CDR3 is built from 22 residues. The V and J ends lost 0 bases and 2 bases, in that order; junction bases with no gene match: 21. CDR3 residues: CASSVGDSPIQTSGPTYNEQFF. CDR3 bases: TGTGCCAGCAGCGTAGGGGACAGCCCGATACAGACTAGCGGTCCGACCTACAATGAGCAGTTCTTC.

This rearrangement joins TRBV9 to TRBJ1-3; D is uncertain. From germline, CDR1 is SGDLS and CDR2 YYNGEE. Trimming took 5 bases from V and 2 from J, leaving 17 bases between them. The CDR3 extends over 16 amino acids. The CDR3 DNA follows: TGTGCCAGCAGTGGACCCACAAGCGCCCCTGGAAACACCATATATTTT. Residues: CASSGPTSAPGNTIYF.

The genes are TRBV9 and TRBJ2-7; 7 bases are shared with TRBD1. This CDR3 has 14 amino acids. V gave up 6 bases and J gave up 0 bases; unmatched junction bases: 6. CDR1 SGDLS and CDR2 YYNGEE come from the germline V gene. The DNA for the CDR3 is TGTGCCAGCAACCCCGGGACAGCCTCCTACGAGCAGTACTTC. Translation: CASNPGTASYEQYF.

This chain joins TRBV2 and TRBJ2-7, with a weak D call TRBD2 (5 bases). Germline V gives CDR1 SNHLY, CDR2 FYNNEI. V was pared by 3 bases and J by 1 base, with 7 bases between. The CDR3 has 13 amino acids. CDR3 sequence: CASSDGDSYEQYF. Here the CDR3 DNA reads TGTGCCAGCAGTGACGGGGATTCCTACGAGCAGTACTTC.

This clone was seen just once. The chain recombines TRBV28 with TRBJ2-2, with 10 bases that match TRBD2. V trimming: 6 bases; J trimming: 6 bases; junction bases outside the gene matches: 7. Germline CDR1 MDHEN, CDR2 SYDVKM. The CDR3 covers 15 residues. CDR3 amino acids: CASRASGSWAGELFF. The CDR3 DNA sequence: TGTGCCAGCAGGGCTAGCGGGAGTTGGGCCGGGGAGCTGTTTTTT.

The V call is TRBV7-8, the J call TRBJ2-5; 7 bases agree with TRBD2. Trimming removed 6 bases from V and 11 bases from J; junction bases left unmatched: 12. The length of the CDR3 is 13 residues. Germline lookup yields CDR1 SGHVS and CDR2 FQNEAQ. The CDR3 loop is CASRTSLSGGQYF. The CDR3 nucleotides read TGTGCCAGCAGGACTAGCCTCTCCGGGGGGCAGTACTTC.

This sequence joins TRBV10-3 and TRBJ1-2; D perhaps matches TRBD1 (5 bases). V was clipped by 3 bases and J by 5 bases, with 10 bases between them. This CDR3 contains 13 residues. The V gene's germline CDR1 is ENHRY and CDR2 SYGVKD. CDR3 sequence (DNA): TGTGCCATCAGTGAAGGGCGACAGTATGGCTACACCTTC. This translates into CAISEGRQYGYTF.

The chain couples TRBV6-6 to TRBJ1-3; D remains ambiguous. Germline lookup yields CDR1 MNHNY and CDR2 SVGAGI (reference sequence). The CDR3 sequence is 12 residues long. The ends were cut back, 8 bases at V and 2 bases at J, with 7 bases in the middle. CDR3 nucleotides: TGTGCCAGCCTAGGCCCTGGAAACACCATATATTTT. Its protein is CASLGPGNTIYF.

CDR3 in DNA: TGCGCCAGCAGCCAAAGGCGGGCCACGGGGCCCACTGAAGCTTTCTTT. This codes for CASSQRRATGPTEAFF. The genes are TRBV10-1 and TRBJ1-1; D might be TRBD1 (5 bases). CDR1 and CDR2 from the germline V gene are WNHNN and SYGVQD (reference sequence). Trimming shortened V by 6 bases and J by 4 bases, and 21 bases separated the two germline ends. The CDR3 totals 16 residues.

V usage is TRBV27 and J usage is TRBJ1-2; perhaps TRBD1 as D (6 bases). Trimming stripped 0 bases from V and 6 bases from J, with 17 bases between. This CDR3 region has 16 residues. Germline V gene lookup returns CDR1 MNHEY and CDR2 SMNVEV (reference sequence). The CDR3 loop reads CASSLSGGALYDGYTF. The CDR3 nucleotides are TGTGCCAGCAGTTTATCGGGGGGGGCGCTATACGATGGCTACACCTTC.

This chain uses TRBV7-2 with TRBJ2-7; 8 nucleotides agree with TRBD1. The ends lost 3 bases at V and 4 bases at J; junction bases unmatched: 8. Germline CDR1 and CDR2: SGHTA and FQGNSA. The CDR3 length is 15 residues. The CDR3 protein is CASSLTGALLYEQYF. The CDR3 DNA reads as TGTGCCAGCAGCTTGACAGGGGCACTACTATACGAGCAGTACTTC. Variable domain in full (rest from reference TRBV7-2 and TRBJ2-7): GAGVSQSPSNKVTEKGKDVELRCDPISGHTALYWYRQSLGQGLEFLIYFQGNSAPDKSGLPSDRFSAERTGGSVSTLTIQRTQQEDSAVYLCASSLTGALLYEQYFGPGTRLTVT.

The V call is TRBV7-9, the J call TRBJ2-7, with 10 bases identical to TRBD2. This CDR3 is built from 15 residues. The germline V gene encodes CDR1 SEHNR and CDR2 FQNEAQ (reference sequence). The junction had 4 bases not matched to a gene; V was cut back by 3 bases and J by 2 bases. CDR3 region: CASSFERGGTYEQYF. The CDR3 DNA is TGTGCCAGCAGCTTTGAGCGGGGGGGAACCTACGAGCAGTACTTC.

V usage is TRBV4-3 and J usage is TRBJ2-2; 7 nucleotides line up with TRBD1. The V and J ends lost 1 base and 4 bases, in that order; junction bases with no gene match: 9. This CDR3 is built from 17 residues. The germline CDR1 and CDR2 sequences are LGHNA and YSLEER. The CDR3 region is CASSQALGGGGTGELFF. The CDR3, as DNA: TGCGCCAGCAGCCAAGCCTTAGGGGGCGGTGGCACCGGGGAGCTGTTTTTT.